These 14 T cell receptor beta chains came from one sample sequenced in a study of shared clonotypes between healthy human individuals. Clones were sequenced by immunoSEQ multiplex PCR, and TCRdb holds only the in-frame ones, with some missing. The table lists some 470,000 clones, less than 80% of them singletons, with 13% in the top ten. The sample consisted of PBMCs. The origin of the receptors is a middle-aged woman in good health. Some clones in this sample may be carry-over from other donors' samples.

The rearrangement links TRBV21-1 to TRBJ2-5. The end of the DNA is better explained by TRBJ2-7, so the J call may be wrong. TRBV21-1 is an annotated pseudogene. This CDR3 is built from 18 residues. The chain's CDR3 is CAGSKLRGPLRGTYEQYF. CDR3 in DNA: TGTGCCGGCAGCAAACTTCGGGGACCCTTAAGAGGTACCTACGAGCAGTACTTC.

This sequence joins TRBV7-2 and TRBJ2-1; no clear D gene. The germline V gene encodes CDR1 SGHTA and CDR2 FQGNSA. The V and J ends lost 5 bases and 5 bases respectively, with 13 bases between them. This CDR3 is built from 14 residues. In DNA form, the CDR3 reads TGTGCCAGCAGCCCACGGGCACCACACAATGAGCAGTTCTTC. Protein: CASSPRAPHNEQFF.

V gene TRBV6-1 combines with J gene TRBJ2-1; the match to TRBD2 covers 8 bases. Germline values: CDR1 MNHNS, CDR2 SASEGT. V lost 4 bases and J lost 8; bases outside the gene matches: 10. This CDR3 is 15 amino acids long. CDR3 sequence (DNA): TGTGCCAGCAGTGCCAGTGGGGGACTAGTGGATGAGCAGTTCTTC. Encoded protein: CASSASGGLVDEQFF.

This chain connects TRBV6-6 to TRBJ1-4; the D is unclear. CDR1 MNHNY and CDR2 SVGAGI come from the germline V gene (reference sequence). V lost 3 bases to trimming and J lost 7 bases, with 9 bases between them. This CDR3 is built from 13 residues. CDR3 sequence: CASSYLSSEKLFF. The CDR3 DNA sequence: TGTGCCAGCAGTTATTTGTCTTCTGAAAAACTGTTTTTT.

The V and J genes are TRBV6-1 and TRBJ2-1; D unclear. Germline-derived CDR1 and CDR2 are MNHNS and SASEGT. Trimming stripped 2 bases from V and 12 bases from J, with 11 bases between. The CDR3 consists of 12 residues. CDR3 amino acids: CASSETGWGQFF. The CDR3 DNA reads TGTGCCAGCAGTGAAACCGGGTGGGGGCAGTTCTTC.

Comments on this clone: A much larger clone sits a single nucleotide away, making a read error possible. The same CDR3 also results from other DNA sequences found in this sample. The chain has TRBV28 and TRBJ1-1; weak D call: TRBD1 (5 bases). The CDR3 has 14 amino acids. V dropped 10 bases and J dropped 2 bases, with 17 bases sitting between them. Germline V CDR1 and CDR2: MDHEN, SYDVKM. DNA of the CDR3: TGTGCCACCATTGTTGGTGGACATAACACTGAAGCTTTCTTT. Translated, it gives CATIVGGHNTEAFF.

This chain joins TRBV5-1 and TRBJ1-2, with D unclear. This CDR3 is built from 13 residues. V shed 4 bases and J shed 5 bases, with 12 bases lying between them. The germline V gene has CDR1 SGHRS and CDR2 YFSETQ. The chain's CDR3 is CASSPYLQYGYTF. The CDR3 region has the DNA TGCGCCAGCAGCCCTTATTTGCAGTATGGCTACACCTTC.

V and J are TRBV5-4 and TRBJ2-3; no reliable D call. Germline V gene lookup returns CDR1 SGHNT and CDR2 YYREEE (reference sequence). Trimming took off 0 bases at V and 1 base at J, with 9 bases between the two ends. The CDR3 covers 15 residues. The CDR3 spells CASSLGQMGTDTQYF. The CDR3 DNA reads as TGTGCCAGCAGCTTGGGACAAATGGGCACAGATACGCAGTATTTT.

This clone occurred once. The rearrangement uses TRBV7-9 and TRBJ2-5; D may be TRBD2 (6 bases). Trimming stripped 10 bases from V and 6 bases from J, with 27 bases between. CDR1 is SEHNR and CDR2 is FQNEAQ in the germline V gene (reference sequence). The CDR3 extends over 16 amino acids. In nucleotides, the CDR3 is TGTGCCACCTTATCACTTCGGGACCCGGAGGGGCAGACCCAGTACTTC. Translated: CATLSLRDPEGQTQYF.

The chain combines TRBV2 with TRBJ1-4; perhaps TRBD1 as D (6 bases). Trimming pared 4 bases from V and 0 bases from J, leaving 12 bases between. The CDR3 spans 16 residues. Germline V gene lookup returns CDR1 SNHLY and CDR2 FYNNEI. The CDR3 reads CASSGVRGATNEKLFF. The CDR3, as DNA: TGTGCCAGCAGTGGAGTCAGGGGTGCAACTAATGAAAAACTGTTTTTT. Full variable domain (rest looked up from reference TRBV2 and TRBJ1-4): EPEVTQTPSHQVTQMGQEVILRCVPISNHLYFYWYRQILGQKVEFLVSFYNNEISEKSEIFDDQFSVERPDGSNFTLKIRSTKLEDSAMYFCASSGVRGATNEKLFFGSGTQLSVL.

The CDR3 bases are TGTGCCAGTACCTGGAACACAAATCAGCCCCAGCATTTT. Encoded protein: CASTWNTNQPQHF. The chain uses TRBV19 and TRBJ1-5; D is ambiguous. The CDR3 is 13 amino acids. Germline CDR1 is LNHDA and CDR2 is SQIVND (reference sequence). The V end was cut by 7 bases, the J end by 4 bases, with 11 bases between.

This clone showed up just once. The chain has TRBV4-3 and TRBJ1-2; 7 bases map to TRBD1. CDR1 and CDR2 (germline): LGHNA, YSLEER. V shed 0 bases and J 6 bases; nucleotides not matched to a gene: 4. The CDR3 is 14 amino acids. In DNA form, the CDR3 reads TGCGCCAGCAGCCAAGATCGACAGGGCAATGGCTACACCTTC. Encoded protein: CASSQDRQGNGYTF.

The V and J genes are TRBV7-2 and TRBJ1-5, with TRBD1 identical over 7 bases. This CDR3 is 15 amino acids long. Germline values: CDR1 SGHTA, CDR2 FQGNSA. Trimming at V came to 6 bases and at J to 4 bases, leaving 9 bases not matched to a gene. CDR3 amino acids: CASSLTGDLNQPQHF. As DNA, the CDR3 is TGTGCCAGCAGTCTAACAGGGGACCTAAATCAGCCCCAGCATTTT.

The genes are TRBV28 and TRBJ1-2; weak D call: TRBD1 (5 bases). Trimming removed 1 base at V and 3 bases at J, with 15 bases between. Looked up from germline, CDR1 is MDHEN and CDR2 is SYDVKM. The CDR3 extends over 16 amino acids. The CDR3, as DNA: TGTGCCAGCAGTTTATTGGGGGATTGGGGAGACTATGGCTACACCTTC. It translates to CASSLLGDWGDYGYTF.